This T cell receptor (beta chain) is drawn from a study of blood T cell repertoires in COVID-19. Concerning this clone: One end of the junction fails to match germline, which may point to a read error.

Authors' methods: Amplifying reference gene primers gave estimates of nucleated cell counts. The assay was immunoSEQ multiplex PCR, and TCRdb's table has in-frame clones only and misses some. V and J calls and clone size are those listed in that table; D and trimming were worked out from the DNA. The sample has about 270,000 clones, 70% to 90% seen once. Per the germline V gene, CDR1 is MDHEN and CDR2 is SYDVKM. The CDR3 length is 12 residues. Those enrolled in Seattle joined during active infection and were followed longitudinally afterward. The chain is built from TRBV28 and TRBJ2-5; possible D gene TRBD1, 6 bases. The sequence was collected from a woman in her 30s with COVID-19, enrolled during active disease. The source material was peripheral blood. The CDR3 spells CASSPPGSGANF. DNA of the CDR3: TGTGCCAGCAGTCCGCCGGGGTCAGGGGCCAACTTC.